A single sample is the source of the 27 T cell receptor beta chains below, sequenced in a study of CD8 T cells in Susac syndrome. Random hexamers were used to reverse transcribe roughly 0.45 to 1 ug of RNA. TCRdb called the immunoSEQ multiplex PCR reads again in MiXCR, with one record for every CDR3 protein. The profile covers nearly 70,000 distinct CDR3 sequences, with 95% appearing a single time and roughly 0.24% taken by the ten largest. The sequencing sample was made of CD8+ T cells from PBMCs. The receptors come from a human donor in good health.

The rearrangement joins TRBV5-6 to TRBJ2-7; possibly TRBD1 for D (5 bases). From germline, CDR1 is SGHDT and CDR2 YYEEEE. The CDR3 has 15 amino acids. The CDR3 sequence is CASSLGPTESYEQYV. CDR3 sequence (DNA): TGTGCCAGCAGTTTGGGCCCGACAGAGTCCTACGAGCAGTACGTC.

This clonotype appeared once. One junction end does not reproduce the germline sequence, and a read error may be involved. This chain joins TRBV5-5 and TRBJ2-2; D is ambiguous. The germline CDR1 and CDR2 sequences are SGHKS and YYEKEE (reference sequence). This CDR3 is built from 15 residues. The CDR3 nucleotides read TGTGCCAGCAACTTGGAGCCCCAGGAGACCGGGGAGCTGTTTTTT. Residues: CASNLEPQETGELFF.

The chain is built from TRBV7-9 and TRBJ2-5, with D unresolved. This CDR3 contains 13 residues. Trimming stripped 4 bases from V and 5 bases from J, with 11 bases between. Per germline, CDR1 SEHNR and CDR2 FQNEAQ (reference sequence). CDR3 in amino acids: CASSSPTAETQYF. The CDR3 nucleotides are TGTGCCAGCAGCTCACCTACTGCGGAGACCCAGTACTTC.

This chain joins TRBV27 and TRBJ1-5; D is uncertain. The ends were cut back, 5 bases at V and 7 bases at J, with 15 bases in the middle. There are 14 residues in the CDR3. Germline CDR1 reads MNHEY; CDR2 reads SMNVEV (reference sequence). CDR3 in amino acids: CASSPGVGDQPQHF. In nucleotides, the CDR3 is TGTGCCAGCAGTCCCGGGGTGGGAGACCAGCCCCAGCATTTT.

This clonotype was seen just once. This sequence joins TRBV4-1 and TRBJ2-7; D gene unclear. CDR1 and CDR2 from the germline V gene are MGHRA and YSYEKL. V shed 0 bases and J shed 7 bases, with 13 bases lying between them. This CDR3 is built from 14 residues. The CDR3 is CASSQEGLNGEQYV. The CDR3 nucleotides are TGCGCCAGCAGCCAAGAGGGTCTAAATGGGGAGCAGTACGTC.

The rearrangement links TRBV5-1 to TRBJ2-7; 7 nucleotides agree with TRBD2. Germline assignment: CDR1 SGHRS and CDR2 YFSETQ. There are 14 residues in the CDR3. V trimming: 1 base; J trimming: 3 bases; junction bases outside the gene matches: 4. CDR3 loop: CASSLMGGGYEQYV. In DNA, the CDR3 is TGCGCCAGCAGCTTGATGGGGGGGGGCTACGAGCAGTACGTC.

This clonotype was detected once. The J gene is TRBJ2-5, the V gene TRBV19; D possibly corresponds to TRBD2 (5 bases). The CDR3 extends over 15 amino acids. Trimming removed 5 bases at V and 0 bases at J, with 13 bases between. CDR1 is LNHDA and CDR2 is SQIVND in the germline V gene (reference sequence). CDR3 in amino acids: CASSYGLLYQETQYF. CDR3 bases: TGTGCCAGTAGTTATGGACTCCTGTACCAAGAGACCCAGTACTTC. Variable domain in full (rest from reference TRBV19 and TRBJ2-5): DGGITQSPKYLFRKEGQNVTLSCEQNLNHDAMYWYRQDPGQGLRLIYYSQIVNDFQKGDIAEGYSVSREKKESFPLTVTSAQKNPTAFYLCASSYGLLYQETQYFGPGTRLLVL.

The chain combines TRBV24-1 with TRBJ1-5, with 7 bases lining up with TRBD1. The germline CDR1 and CDR2 sequences are KGHDR and SFDVKD. J gave up 2 bases and V 4 bases, and 10 bases lay outside the gene matches. The CDR3 consists of 17 residues. The CDR3 region is CATSDHATGVGNQPQHF. The CDR3 DNA sequence: TGTGCCACCAGTGACCACGCCACAGGGGTTGGCAATCAGCCCCAGCATTTT.

The chain has TRBV7-9 and TRBJ1-2; 7 bases agree with TRBD1. V trimming: 4 bases; J trimming: 6 bases; junction bases outside the gene matches: 5. The CDR3 has 13 amino acids. Looked up from germline, CDR1 is SEHNR and CDR2 is FQNEAQ (reference sequence). The CDR3 nucleotides read TGTGCCAGCAGCTCGGACAGGCAGAATGGCTACACCTTC. Protein sequence: CASSSDRQNGYTF.

The rearrangement joins TRBV10-2 to TRBJ2-6, with no clear D. The CDR3 is made up of 16 amino acids. Trimming took off 0 bases at V and 1 base at J, with 7 bases between the two ends. Germline loops: CDR1 WSHSY, CDR2 SAAADI. CDR3 residues: CASSESGVSGANVLTF. As DNA, the CDR3 is TGCGCCAGCAGTGAGTCTGGAGTATCTGGGGCCAACGTCCTGACTTTC.

This clonotype was seen only once. V gene TRBV4-1 combines with J gene TRBJ1-2; D gene ambiguous. V lost 4 bases to trimming and J lost 2 bases, with 11 bases between them. The CDR3 extends over 14 amino acids. Germline V lookup: CDR1 MGHRA, CDR2 YSYEKL. In DNA, the CDR3 is TGCGCCAGCAGCCGCCCAAATCGGAACTATGGCTACACCTTC. Protein product: CASSRPNRNYGYTF.

V usage is TRBV9 and J usage is TRBJ2-2; 7 positions match TRBD1. V dropped 2 bases and J dropped 4; count of bases not matched to a gene: 5. This CDR3 region has 15 residues. Looked up from germline, CDR1 is SGDLS and CDR2 is YYNGEE. The CDR3 protein is CASSVSNRGTGELFF. In DNA, the CDR3 is TGTGCCAGCAGCGTTAGTAACAGGGGCACCGGGGAGCTGTTTTTT.

V is TRBV7-9 and J is TRBJ1-1; no clear D. Germline V lookup: CDR1 SEHNR, CDR2 FQNEAQ (reference sequence). CDR3 length equals 11 residues. V was pared by 7 bases and J by 6 bases, with 9 bases between. In nucleotides, the CDR3 is TGTGCCAGCATGAAAATCGCTGAAGCTTTCTTT. It specifies CASMKIAEAFF.

V usage is TRBV6-5 and J usage is TRBJ1-2; possibly TRBD1 for D (5 bases). This CDR3 has 12 amino acids. V dropped 7 bases and J dropped 3 bases, with 9 bases sitting between them. Germline CDR1 reads MNHEY; CDR2 reads SVGAGI. The CDR3 sequence is CASTTGDYGYTF. The CDR3 DNA reads as TGTGCCAGCACCACGGGGGACTATGGCTACACCTTC.

This clonotype showed up just once. The chain couples TRBV7-9 to TRBJ2-3; D unresolved. This CDR3 is 14 amino acids long. Germline values: CDR1 SEHNR, CDR2 FQNEAQ (reference sequence). The V and J ends lost 0 bases and 0 bases respectively, with 4 bases between them. The DNA for the CDR3 is TGTGCCAGCAGCTTAGCGCTGAGCACAGATACGCAGTATTTT. It codes for CASSLALSTDTQYF.

The chain employs TRBV14 and TRBJ2-1, with a weak D call TRBD1 (7 bases). This CDR3 has 16 residues. The germline V gene encodes CDR1 SGHDN and CDR2 FVKESK. Between the trimmed V and J ends, which lost 2 bases and 6 bases, there was a span of 17 bases. CDR3 bases: TGTGCCAGCAGCCAAATACAGGGGTGGGGACTCAATGAGCAGTTCTTC. Translating it yields CASSQIQGWGLNEQFF.

The gene calls are TRBV7-6 and TRBJ2-1; the match to TRBD2 covers 10 bases. The CDR3 is 16 amino acids. Looked up from germline, CDR1 is SGHVS and CDR2 is FNYEAQ. Trimming removed 4 bases from V and 7 bases from J; junction bases left unmatched: 10. The DNA for the CDR3 is TGTGCCAGCAGCTCAACTATAGCGGGGGGTGGGAATGAGCAGTTCTTC. Translation gives CASSSTIAGGGNEQFF.

The chain is built from TRBV6-1 and TRBJ1-2; D is ambiguous. CDR1 is MNHNS and CDR2 is SASEGT in the germline V gene. The CDR3 is 16 residues long. V was cut by 5 bases and J by 0 bases, with 16 bases left in between. The CDR3 spells CASSPGISYTNYGYTF. In DNA, the CDR3 is TGTGCCAGCAGTCCCGGGATTTCTTATACTAACTATGGCTACACCTTC.

The chain is built from TRBV19 and TRBJ1-1, with D maybe TRBD1 (5 bases). V dropped 5 bases and J dropped 1 base, with 11 bases sitting between them. Per germline, CDR1 LNHDA and CDR2 SQIVND (reference sequence). The CDR3 runs to 14 residues. The CDR3 protein is CASSGGAGNTEAFF. For the CDR3, the DNA is TGTGCCAGTAGTGGTGGGGCAGGGAACACTGAAGCTTTCTTT.

The J gene is TRBJ2-1, the V gene TRBV9; possible D gene TRBD2, 5 bases. The CDR3 length is 13 residues. V dropped 3 bases and J dropped 8 bases, with 12 bases sitting between them. Germline V gene data show CDR1 as SGDLS and CDR2 as YYNGEE. The CDR3 bases are TGTGCCAGCAGCGCGCAACCGAGGGATGAGCAGTTCTTC. As protein: CASSAQPRDEQFF.

The gene calls are TRBV4-1 and TRBJ2-7; weak D call: TRBD1 (6 bases). Germline CDR1 reads MGHRA; CDR2 reads YSYEKL. Between the trimmed V and J ends, which lost 5 bases and 0 bases, there was a span of 14 bases. The CDR3 length is 15 residues. CDR3 in DNA: TGCGCCAGCAGCTTTCGGACAGATAGCTCCTACGAGCAGTACTTC. Its protein is CASSFRTDSSYEQYF.

V usage is TRBV5-1 and J usage is TRBJ2-2; D may be TRBD1 (6 bases). V was cut by 3 bases and J by 2 bases, with 14 bases left in between. CDR1 and CDR2 (germline): SGHRS, YFSETQ. This CDR3 is 16 amino acids long. CDR3 loop: CASSSPTGLNTGELFF. The CDR3 nucleotides are TGCGCCAGCAGCTCCCCAACAGGGCTTAACACCGGGGAGCTGTTTTTT.

The rearrangement uses TRBV19 and TRBJ2-2, with D uncertain. Looked up from germline, CDR1 is LNHDA and CDR2 is SQIVND (reference sequence). The CDR3 is made up of 13 amino acids. Trimming removed 7 bases from V and 2 bases from J, with 8 bases in between. CDR3 loop: CASNLYNTGELFF. As DNA, the CDR3 is TGTGCCAGTAATCTCTATAACACCGGGGAGCTGTTTTTT.

This clonotype has only a few counts. The rearrangement joins TRBV19 to TRBJ2-3, with D perhaps TRBD1 (5 bases). The CDR3 extends over 10 amino acids. Germline assignment: CDR1 LNHDA and CDR2 SQIVND (reference sequence). Trimming cost V 8 bases and J 5 bases, with 5 bases left between them. The DNA of the CDR3 is TGTGCCAGTCAGGGAGATACGCAGTATTTT. Translation gives CASQGDTQYF.

The chain couples TRBV10-3 to TRBJ2-7; D not resolved. The V end was cut by 0 bases, the J end by 1 base, with 4 bases between. This CDR3 has 13 amino acids. Germline V CDR1 and CDR2: ENHRY, SYGVKD. The CDR3 DNA reads TGTGCCATCAGTGAGTCCATATCCTACGAGCAGTACGTC. Translation gives CAISESISYEQYV.

The V call is TRBV29-1, the J call TRBJ1-1; D remains unclear. The germline gives CDR1 SQVTM, CDR2 ANQGSEA. The CDR3 runs 12 residues. V lost 7 bases and J 1 base, leaving 10 bases between the germline ends. CDR3 loop: CSASTKNTEAFF. The CDR3 coding sequence is TGCAGCGCCTCTACCAAGAACACTGAAGCTTTCTTT.

This chain joins TRBV6-5 and TRBJ1-2; TRBD1 agrees at 8 bases. The CDR3 has 16 residues. V trimming: 1 base; J trimming: 6 bases; junction bases outside the gene matches: 10. CDR1 is MNHEY, CDR2 SVGAGI, per germline. The CDR3 DNA follows: TGTGCCAGCAGTTACTTTTATCCAGGGGGCGCGGATGGCTACACCTTC. This sequence encodes CASSYFYPGGADGYTF.